One sample yielded the 32 T cell receptor beta chains listed below, sequenced in a study of T cell responses to AZD1222 COVID-19 vaccine. TCRdb keeps only in-frame clones here, not all; method: immunoSEQ multiplex PCR. The table lists 70,000 to 95,000 clones, 85% to 95% of them singletons, with around 8% in the top ten. Sequenced here: peripheral blood, sampled 28 days after the second AZD1222 dose. The receptor source for this set is an adult who received the AZD1222 COVID-19 vaccine.

This chain joins TRBV18 and TRBJ1-3, with D unresolved. V lost 0 bases and J 0 bases, leaving 12 bases between the germline ends. Germline V lookup: CDR1 KGHSH, CDR2 LQKENI. CDR3 length: 17 amino acids. The CDR3 DNA is TGTGCCAGCTCACCACCGCCAAATCACTTCTCTGGAAACACCATATATTTT. Translated: CASSPPPNHFSGNTIYF.

This clone was counted once. The same CDR3 can be traced to other DNA sequences in this sample. This chain joins TRBV19 and TRBJ2-2; the D call may be TRBD1 or TRBD2 (5 bases each). This CDR3 is 14 amino acids long. Deletions cut 1 base from V and 3 bases from J, with 6 bases between. The germline V gene has CDR1 LNHDA and CDR2 SQIVND (reference sequence). The CDR3, as DNA: TGTGCCAGTAGTATAGGGGGGTACACCGGGGAGCTGTTTTTT. It is translated as CASSIGGYTGELFF.

The chain has TRBV19 and TRBJ2-1; 7 positions match TRBD2. Germline trimming cut 3 bases from V and 6 bases from J; bases unmatched to any gene: 11. This CDR3 is 16 amino acids long. CDR1 and CDR2 from the germline V gene are LNHDA and SQIVND (reference sequence). CDR3 DNA sequence: TGTGCCAGTAGTATCCGCGGACTAGACGAACTCAATGAGCAGTTCTTC. It specifies CASSIRGLDELNEQFF.

This clone was recorded once. The V call is TRBV30, the J call TRBJ2-7; D possibly corresponds to TRBD1 (5 bases). The CDR3 runs 14 residues. V was shortened by 3 bases and J by 0 bases, with 12 bases between the two germline ends. Germline CDR1 is GTSNPN and CDR2 is SVGIG (reference sequence). CDR3 region: CAWSKRQSSYEQYF. The CDR3 DNA reads as TGTGCCTGGAGCAAAAGACAGAGCTCCTACGAGCAGTACTTC.

The chain joins TRBV27 to TRBJ1-2, with 9 bases aligning to TRBD1. V gave up 4 bases and J gave up 1 base; unmatched junction bases: 10. This CDR3 has 17 amino acids. The germline V gene has CDR1 MNHEY and CDR2 SMNVEV (reference sequence). The CDR3 region has the DNA TGTGCCAGCAGTTCCCGGGACAGGGACCCCGTTAACTATGGCTACACCTTC. Protein sequence: CASSSRDRDPVNYGYTF.

The genes are TRBV28 and TRBJ1-5; D not resolved. CDR1 MDHEN and CDR2 SYDVKM come from the germline V gene. V gave up 10 bases and J gave up 7 bases, with 14 bases separating them. This CDR3 is built from 12 residues. As DNA, the CDR3 is TGTGCCACCGGGTCTGGGATCCAGCCCCAGCATTTT. Residues: CATGSGIQPQHF.

The genes are TRBV9 and TRBJ2-1; 11 nucleotides line up with TRBD2. V was clipped by 0 bases and J by 8 bases; unmatched bases: 10. This CDR3 spans 17 amino acids. CDR1 and CDR2 (germline): SGDLS, YYNGEE. The CDR3: CASSVDQTSGIVYEQFF. The CDR3 coding sequence is TGTGCCAGCAGCGTAGACCAGACTAGCGGGATAGTATATGAGCAGTTCTTC.

This rearrangement joins TRBV30 to TRBJ1-3, with D possibly being TRBD1 (5 bases). V was trimmed by 8 bases and J by 0 bases, leaving 14 bases between them. CDR3 length: 14 residues. CDR1 and CDR2 from the germline V gene are GTSNPN and SVGIG (reference sequence). The CDR3 region is CAGGVTFSGNTIYF. The CDR3 DNA follows: TGTGCCGGGGGGGTGACCTTCTCTGGAAACACCATATATTTT.

This chain links TRBV24-1 with TRBJ2-1; no reliable D call. V lost 3 bases, J lost 3 bases, and 5 bases lay in between. This CDR3 contains 13 residues. Germline V gives CDR1 KGHDR, CDR2 SFDVKD. DNA for the CDR3: TGTGCCACCAGTGATCAGGACTACAATGAGCAGTTCTTC. The encoded protein is CATSDQDYNEQFF.

V usage is TRBV28 and J usage is TRBJ2-1; D not certain. Germline CDR1 is MDHEN and CDR2 is SYDVKM. This CDR3 is built from 12 residues. V was shortened by 4 bases and J by 15 bases, with 16 bases between the two germline ends. The DNA of the CDR3 is TGTGCCAGCAGTTCACGACCGGACCACCGGTTCTTC. Amino acid sequence: CASSSRPDHRFF.

This chain links TRBV5-3 with TRBJ1-2, with TRBD1 matching 7 bases. TRBV5-3 is classed as an ORF, of uncertain function. This CDR3 is built from 14 residues. Unmatched junction bases numbered 9, after V lost 4 bases and J lost 6 bases. The CDR3 region has the DNA TGTGCCAGAAGCCCCGACAGGGAGGGGAATGGCTACACCTTC. Its protein is CARSPDREGNGYTF.

The chain couples TRBV24-1 to TRBJ1-1, with TRBD1 matching over 12 bases. The V segment lost 6 bases and the J segment 2 bases; nucleotides outside the gene matches: 3. In germline, CDR1 is KGHDR, CDR2 SFDVKD. The CDR3 runs to 15 residues. CDR3 in DNA: TGTGCCACCAGTAGGGGGACAGGGGGCAACACTGAAGCTTTCTTT. Amino acids: CATSRGTGGNTEAFF.

J is TRBJ2-7 and V is TRBV9; 8 bases fit TRBD2. The CDR3 is 16 residues long. The V segment lost 2 bases and the J segment 2 bases; nucleotides outside the gene matches: 9. Looked up from germline, CDR1 is SGDLS and CDR2 is YYNGEE. The CDR3 spells CASSVGLAVPPYEQYF. CDR3 nucleotides: TGTGCCAGCAGCGTCGGACTAGCTGTACCTCCCTACGAGCAGTACTTC.

V gene TRBV3-1 (or the pseudogene TRBV3-2) combines with J gene TRBJ2-5; 8 bases are shared with TRBD1. V shed 5 bases, J shed 0 bases, and the junction held 11 bases outside the gene matches. The germline gives CDR1 LGHDT, CDR2 YNNKEL (reference sequence). The CDR3 spans 17 residues. CDR3 sequence: CASSVMGDRIYQETQYF. CDR3 DNA sequence: TGTGCCAGCAGCGTGATGGGGGACAGGATTTACCAAGAGACCCAGTACTTC.

V usage is TRBV27 and J usage is TRBJ1-1, with D possibly matching TRBD1 (5 bases). The CDR3 length is 14 residues. The germline V gene encodes CDR1 MNHEY and CDR2 SMNVEV (reference sequence). The V and J ends lost 3 bases and 0 bases respectively, with 8 bases between them. Written as DNA, the CDR3 is TGTGCCAGCAGTTTGGGGCGGATGAACACTGAAGCTTTCTTT. Translation: CASSLGRMNTEAFF.

This chain connects TRBV19 to TRBJ1-5; 7 bases line up with TRBD1. After removal of 7 bases from V and 7 bases from J, the junction contained 10 bases not matched to a gene. CDR1 is LNHDA and CDR2 is SQIVND in the germline V gene (reference sequence). The CDR3 sequence is 14 residues long. CDR3 region: CASTVLGGEQPQHF. The CDR3 nucleotides are TGTGCCAGTACGGTCCTAGGGGGCGAGCAGCCCCAGCATTTT.

This clone appeared a few times. V is TRBV6-2 or TRBV6-3 and J is TRBJ2-7; 9 bases map to TRBD2. Germline CDR1 and CDR2: MNHEY and SVGEGT. CDR3 length: 16 residues. The junction had 5 bases not matched to a gene; V was cut back by 2 bases and J by 0 bases. The CDR3 sequence is CASSYLRSGSSYEQYF. The CDR3 bases are TGTGCCAGCAGTTACCTCCGTAGCGGGAGCTCCTACGAGCAGTACTTC.

The chain joins TRBV27 to TRBJ1-1; TRBD1 agrees at 11 bases. Germline V lookup: CDR1 MNHEY, CDR2 SMNVEV (reference sequence). This CDR3 contains 14 residues. With 6 bases clipped from V and 6 bases from J, the junction kept 6 bases outside the gene matches. The CDR3 region has the DNA TGTGCCAGCAGCCCTGGACAGGGGGCCCCTGAAGCTTTCTTT. Amino acid sequence: CASSPGQGAPEAFF.

The table lists this clone with a count of one. The chain uses TRBV10-1 and TRBJ1-1, with D possibly TRBD1 on 6 matching bases. V lost 0 bases to trimming and J lost 3 bases, with 14 bases between them. The length of the CDR3 is 16 residues. Looked up from germline, CDR1 is WNHNN and CDR2 is SYGVQD (reference sequence). CDR3 DNA: TGCGCCAGCAGTGAGTCGACTGGGGAGGGGGACACTGAAGCTTTCTTT. Encoded protein: CASSESTGEGDTEAFF.

The V and J genes are TRBV7-9 and TRBJ2-7; D tentatively reads TRBD1 or TRBD2 (5 bases each). Germline CDR1 is SEHNR and CDR2 is FQNEAQ (reference sequence). The CDR3 loop spans 14 amino acids. Between the trimmed V and J ends, which lost 7 bases and 0 bases, there was a span of 13 bases. CDR3 bases: TGTGCCAGCACCATTGGGGGTAGCTCCTACGAGCAGTACTTC. It encodes CASTIGGSSYEQYF. Full variable domain (missing parts from reference TRBV7-9 and TRBJ2-7): DTGVSQNPRHKITKRGQNVTFRCDPISEHNRLYWYRQTLGQGPEFLTYFQNEAQLEKSRLLSDRFSAERPKGSFSTLEIQRTEQGDSAMYLCASTIGGSSYEQYFGPGTRLTVT.

This sequence joins TRBV9 and TRBJ2-1; the D is unclear. In germline, CDR1 is SGDLS, CDR2 YYNGEE. Trimming removed 0 bases at V and 5 bases at J, with 9 bases between. The CDR3 spans 14 residues. CDR3 loop: CASSVGGVNNEQFF. The CDR3 DNA reads TGTGCCAGCAGCGTAGGTGGGGTAAACAATGAGCAGTTCTTC.

The CDR3 reads CASSDSGTGNVGYTF. The DNA for the CDR3 is TGTGCCAGCAGTGATTCCGGGACAGGAAATGTTGGCTACACCTTC. The rearrangement joins TRBV25-1 to TRBJ1-2; 8 bases agree with TRBD1. CDR3 length equals 15 residues. J gave up 7 bases and V 3 bases, and 10 bases lay outside the gene matches. Germline assignment: CDR1 MGHDK and CDR2 SYGVNS.

V usage is TRBV5-4 and J usage is TRBJ2-1, with 12 bases matching TRBD2. After removal of 3 bases from V and 7 bases from J, the junction contained 5 bases not matched to a gene. The CDR3 is 15 amino acids. Germline V CDR1 and CDR2: SGHNT, YYREEE (reference sequence). The CDR3 region is CASSSTSGRRNEQFF. The CDR3 DNA sequence: TGTGCCAGCAGCTCGACTAGCGGGAGAAGGAATGAGCAGTTCTTC. Supplemented by reference TRBV5-4 and TRBJ2-1, the full variable domain reads ETGVTQSPTHLIKTRGQQVTLRCSSQSGHNTVSWYQQALGQGPQFIFQYYREEENGRGNFPPRFSGLQFPNYSSELNVNALELDDSALYLCASSSTSGRRNEQFFGPGTRLTVL.

The chain combines TRBV27 with TRBJ2-6, with 7 positions matching TRBD1. This CDR3 contains 17 residues. Trimming took 6 bases from V and 0 from J; bases not matched to a gene: 8. CDR1 and CDR2 (germline): MNHEY, SMNVEV (reference sequence). CDR3 amino acids: CASSPRDSPSGANVLTF. The CDR3, as DNA: TGTGCCAGCAGCCCCCGGGACAGCCCCTCTGGGGCCAACGTCCTGACTTTC.

V usage is TRBV28 and J usage is TRBJ1-3; weak D call: TRBD1 (5 bases). Per the germline V gene, CDR1 is MDHEN and CDR2 is SYDVKM. V gave up 5 bases and J gave up 2 bases, with 19 bases separating them. The CDR3 has 17 residues. The CDR3 sequence is CASSPRGLLTPGNTIYF. CDR3 coding DNA: TGTGCCAGCAGTCCTAGGGGACTTCTCACCCCTGGAAACACCATATATTTT.

The rearrangement joins TRBV9 to TRBJ2-7, with 7 bases that match TRBD2. V shed 0 bases and J 4 bases; nucleotides not matched to a gene: 10. The CDR3 sequence is 16 residues long. The V gene's germline CDR1 is SGDLS and CDR2 YYNGEE. DNA of the CDR3: TGTGCCAGCAGCGTAGTAGCTAGCGGAGCTACTTACGAGCAGTACTTC. It codes for CASSVVASGATYEQYF.

The gene calls are TRBV5-1 and TRBJ2-3; 16 bases line up with TRBD2. Trimming cost V 4 bases and J 5 bases; bases outside gene matches: 4. This CDR3 is 16 amino acids long. Germline lookup yields CDR1 SGHRS and CDR2 YFSETQ. The CDR3 DNA reads as TGCGCCAGCAGCCCGGGACTAGCGGGAGGGAGAGATACGCAGTATTTT. This gives the protein CASSPGLAGGRDTQYF.

This clone was recorded only once. The chain joins TRBV6-5 to TRBJ1-2; D is uncertain. Germline CDR1 is MNHEY and CDR2 is SVGAGI. The CDR3 totals 15 residues. The ends were cut back, 6 bases at V and 8 bases at J, with 22 bases in the middle. DNA for the CDR3: TGTGCCAGCAGGGAGGTCGCGGGTGCATCTGGCGGCTACACCTTC. It yields the protein CASREVAGASGGYTF.

The chain recombines TRBV6-2 or TRBV6-3 with TRBJ1-5; D not certain. The germline V gene has CDR1 MNHEY and CDR2 SVGEGT. CDR3 size: 12 residues. V shed 6 bases and J shed 5 bases, with 8 bases lying between them. The CDR3 DNA is TGTGCCAGCAGCTATTTCGATCAGCCCCAGCATTTT. This translates into CASSYFDQPQHF.

The CDR3 nucleotides read TGTGCCAGCAGGATACTAGCGGGGATATACAATGAGCAGTTCTTC. It is translated as CASRILAGIYNEQFF. The rearrangement links TRBV5-5 to TRBJ2-1; 10 bases fit TRBD2. V lost 5 bases and J lost 4; bases outside the gene matches: 6. CDR1 and CDR2 from the germline V gene are SGHKS and YYEKEE (reference sequence). CDR3 size: 15 residues.

This chain links TRBV30 with TRBJ1-2; D is perhaps TRBD1 (5 bases). Germline CDR1 GTSNPN, CDR2 SVGIG (reference sequence). The CDR3 length is 14 residues. V lost 8 bases and J lost 3, with 19 bases in between. CDR3 region: CAGTLLSQYYGYTF. CDR3 coding DNA: TGTGCCGGGACTTTGTTGTCCCAATACTATGGCTACACCTTC.

This sequence joins TRBV27 and TRBJ2-2, with a tentative D call TRBD2 (6 bases). This CDR3 has 19 residues. Trimming pared 0 bases from V and 6 bases from J, leaving 23 bases between. Germline V gives CDR1 MNHEY, CDR2 SMNVEV (reference sequence). The CDR3 nucleotides read TGTGCCAGCAGTTTATCGCGGATTTTGGGGGAGGCCGGGCCCGGGGAGCTGTTTTTT. Residues: CASSLSRILGEAGPGELFF.